The rows below give T cell receptor beta chains drawn from one sample of a study of PD-L1 blockade in urothelial cancer. The method was immunoSEQ multiplex PCR; TCRdb's version includes in-frame clones alone and lacks a portion of them. The sample holds about 81,000 clones, around four fifths seen once. Here the sequenced sample was PBMCs, taken around atezolizumab (anti-PD-L1) treatment. These TCRs come from a man aged 40-55 years with urothelial cancer. Both conserved end residues are part of each CDR3. The order of the fields is D gene, clone size, V gene, J gene, CDR3 protein, CDR3 DNA. A D gene is named only where the DNA matches it firmly. Not all rows give a size; the values are once, few, many and, for expanded clones, a class.

D: TRBD1
size: NA
V: TRBV7-2
J: TRBJ2-4
CDR3: CASSLTGTGDFQYF
DNA: TGTGCCAGCAGCTTAACGGGGACAGGGGATTTTCAGTACTTC

D: NA
size: NA
V: TRBV5-1
J: TRBJ1-4
CDR3: CASSSRLGAGENEKLFF
DNA: TGCGCCAGCAGCAGCCGACTTGGGGCAGGAGAGAATGAAAAACTGTTTTTT

D: TRBD1
size: NA
V: TRBV7-8
J: TRBJ2-1
CDR3: CASSFDRGLTYNEQFF
DNA: TGTGCCAGCAGCTTCGACAGGGGTCTTACCTACAATGAGCAGTTCTTC

D: NA
size: NA
V: TRBV2
J: TRBJ2-7
CDR3: CASSDFGSSYEQYF
DNA: TGTGCCAGCAGTGATTTTGGCAGCTCCTACGAGCAGTACTTC

D: NA
size: NA
V: TRBV7-9
J: TRBJ1-2
CDR3: CASRWGDTNYGYTF
DNA: TGTGCCAGCAGGTGGGGCGATACTAACTATGGCTACACCTTC

D: NA
size: once
V: TRBV6-5
J: TRBJ1-1
CDR3: CASSQVQWTEAFF
DNA: TGTGCCAGCAGTCAGGTCCAGTGGACTGAAGCTTTCTTT

D: TRBD1
size: once
V: TRBV19
J: TRBJ1-1
CDR3: CASSPLTGSDTEAFF
DNA: TGTGCCAGTAGCCCCTTGACAGGGTCGGACACTGAAGCTTTCTTT

D: TRBD1
size: NA
V: TRBV4-2
J: TRBJ1-5
CDR3: CASSQGTVGNQPQHF
DNA: TGTGCCAGCAGCCAGGGGACAGTAGGGAATCAGCCCCAGCATTTT

D: TRBD1
size: few
V: TRBV4-2
J: TRBJ1-4
CDR3: CASSQAGGQGDEKLFF
DNA: TGTGCCAGCAGCCAAGCGGGGGGACAGGGGGATGAAAAACTGTTTTTT

D: TRBD2
size: NA
V: TRBV6-1
J: TRBJ2-1
CDR3: CASKLAGSIEQFF
DNA: TGTGCCAGCAAACTAGCGGGATCAATTGAGCAGTTCTTC

D: NA
size: NA
V: TRBV28
J: TRBJ2-7
CDR3: CASSPGGSYEQYF
DNA: TGTGCCAGCAGTCCCGGGGGCTCCTACGAGCAGTACTTC

D: NA
size: once
V: TRBV4-1
J: TRBJ1-1
CDR3: CASSQGLPNTEAFF
DNA: TGCGCCAGCAGCCAAGGGCTCCCTAACACTGAAGCTTTCTTT

D: TRBD1
size: NA
V: TRBV7-6
J: TRBJ1-4
CDR3: CASSLDGSGGYEKLFF
DNA: TGTGCCAGCAGCTTAGACGGTTCAGGGGGCTATGAAAAACTGTTTTTT

D: TRBD1
size: NA
V: TRBV7-9
J: TRBJ1-5
CDR3: CASSPLGTDSNQPQHF
DNA: TGTGCCAGCAGCCCGCTCGGGACAGATAGCAATCAGCCCCAGCATTTT

D: NA
size: once
V: TRBV20-1
J: TRBJ1-1
CDR3: CSASPNTEAFF
DNA: TGCAGTGCTTCCCCAAACACTGAAGCTTTCTTT